This paragraph reports one T cell receptor beta chain. Germline CDR1 and CDR2: MNHEY and SVGEGT. V lost 6 bases to trimming and J lost 8 bases, with 29 bases between them. The CDR3 is made up of 18 amino acids. Patients were aged 18 to 65, had disease duration under 2 months, and had newly diagnosed hyperthyroidism. PBMCs came from about 10 ml fresh peripheral blood. The data were obtained in a study of T cells in Graves' hyperthyroidism and ophthalmopathy. Researchers amplified the TCR beta CDR3 regions from RNA transcripts. The TCR CDR3 first-round RT-PCR relied on the HTBI primer set. TCRdb reprocessed the multiplex PCR reads via MiXCR and lists one record per CDR3 protein. The repertoire holds about 360,000 distinct CDR3 sequences, with 13% as singletons.

V is TRBV6-2 or TRBV6-3 and J is TRBJ2-1; perhaps TRBD2 as D (6 bases). Sequenced material: blood. This receptor was obtained from a young woman with Graves' hyperthyroidism. The CDR3 sequence: CASSSSLGDSQVGDEQFF. As DNA, the CDR3 is TGTGCCAGCAGCTCATCGTTAGGGGACTCTCAGGTTGGTGATGAGCAGTTCTTC.